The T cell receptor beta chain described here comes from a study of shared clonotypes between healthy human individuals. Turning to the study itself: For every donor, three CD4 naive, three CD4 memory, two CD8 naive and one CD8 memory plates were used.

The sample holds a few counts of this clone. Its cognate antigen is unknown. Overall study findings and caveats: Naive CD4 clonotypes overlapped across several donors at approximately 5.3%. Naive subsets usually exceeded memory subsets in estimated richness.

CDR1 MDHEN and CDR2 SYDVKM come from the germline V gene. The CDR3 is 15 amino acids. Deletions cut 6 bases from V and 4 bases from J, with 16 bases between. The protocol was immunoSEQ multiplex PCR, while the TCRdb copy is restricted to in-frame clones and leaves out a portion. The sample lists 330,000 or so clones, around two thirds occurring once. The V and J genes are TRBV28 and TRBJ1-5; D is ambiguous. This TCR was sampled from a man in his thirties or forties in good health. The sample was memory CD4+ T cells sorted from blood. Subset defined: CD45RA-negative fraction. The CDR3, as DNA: TGTGCCAGCAGATCCTCTTTGGGTAGGAATCAGCCCCAGCATTTT. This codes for CASRSSLGRNQPQHF.